The next 16 T cell receptor beta chains were all read from a single sample in a study of glioma-infiltrating T cells. The iRepertoire nested amplicon-rescue multiplex PCR amplified TCR alpha and beta CDR3s from RNA. In TCRdb, the multiplex PCR reads were re-called with MiXCR into one record per CDR3 protein. The sample carries about 44,000 distinct CDR3 sequences, around 20% recorded once. Sequenced input: glioma tissue, nonneoplastic brain tissue, or PBMCs (not recorded which). The receptor set was obtained from a human donor with low-grade glioma or glioblastoma, undergoing nonglioma brain surgery, or in good health (not recorded which).

For this clonotype: At one of its ends the junction is not consistent with the germline gene, which may arise from a read error. V usage is TRBV20-1 and J usage is TRBJ2-1, with a tentative D call TRBD2 (6 bases). The CDR3 has 14 residues. Germline V lookup: CDR1 DFQATT, CDR2 SNEGSKA (reference sequence). In nucleotides, the CDR3 is TGCAGTGCTGACGCTAGCGATTCTTACAATAAGCAATTCTTC. Its protein is CSADASDSYNKQFF.

The genes are TRBV7-9 and TRBJ2-5; tentative D call: TRBD1 (5 bases). The germline V gene encodes CDR1 SEHNR and CDR2 FQNEAQ (reference sequence). Deletions cut 1 base from V and 2 bases from J, with 8 bases between. The CDR3 has 14 residues. CDR3 amino acids: CASSLGGRQETQYF. In DNA form, the CDR3 reads TGTGCCAGCAGCTTAGGGGGCCGGCAAGAGACCCAGTACTTC.

This clonotype was picked up many times. The chain employs TRBV19 and TRBJ2-7; perhaps TRBD1 as D (5 bases). Trimming took 2 bases from V and 5 from J, leaving 10 bases between them. Per germline, CDR1 LNHDA and CDR2 SQIVND (reference sequence). This CDR3 has 13 residues. The CDR3 loop is CASSIQGINEQYF. Written as DNA, the CDR3 is TGTGCCAGTAGTATACAGGGAATCAACGAGCAGTACTTC.

For this clonotype: The junction departs from the called germline gene at one end, perhaps through a read error. J is TRBJ2-7 and V is TRBV7-6; weak D call: TRBD2 (6 bases). The germline V gene encodes CDR1 SGHVS and CDR2 FNYEAQ. The CDR3 spans 13 residues. As DNA, the CDR3 is TGTGCCAGCGGCTTAGGTCGGGAGTACGAGCAGTACTTC. Translating it yields CASGLGREYEQYF.

This clonotype was observed a single time. The CDR3 end shows no conserved phenylalanine or tryptophan, and so a read error is likely. The genes are TRBV6-1 and TRBJ1-1; weak D call: TRBD1 (6 bases). Germline CDR1 is MNHNS and CDR2 is SASEGT. The CDR3 is 14 residues long. V lost 6 bases to trimming and J lost 5 bases, with 16 bases between them. CDR3 loop: CASSRGGGGTEAFL. CDR3 bases: TGTGCCAGCAGCCGTGGGGGAGGGGGGACTGAAGCTTTCCTT.

This clonotype was seen at least ten times. The J gene is TRBJ1-4, the V gene TRBV20-1; the D is unclear. In germline, CDR1 is DFQATT, CDR2 SNEGSKA (reference sequence). V gave up 7 bases and J gave up 3 bases, with 15 bases separating them. CDR3 length: 14 residues. This chain's CDR3 is CSVGRARANEKLFF. CDR3 DNA sequence: TGCAGTGTAGGGAGGGCCCGGGCTAATGAAAAACTGTTTTTT.

This clonotype was observed at least ten times. The genes are TRBV28 and TRBJ1-3; no definite D call. Germline-derived CDR1 and CDR2 are MDHEN and SYDVKM. The germline V and J ends were trimmed by 1 base and 4 bases, with 8 bases remaining between them. The CDR3 is 14 amino acids. CDR3 nucleotides: TGTGCCAGCAGTTTATACCTCGGGGGAAACACCATATATTTT. As protein: CASSLYLGGNTIYF.

This clonotype appeared many times. The rearrangement uses TRBV19 and TRBJ2-3; D perhaps matches TRBD2 (7 bases). V was cut by 4 bases and J by 0 bases, with 8 bases left in between. Germline CDR1 LNHDA, CDR2 SQIVND (reference sequence). This CDR3 region has 14 residues. This CDR3 is CASSKGGSTDTQYF. In DNA form, the CDR3 reads TGTGCCAGTAGTAAGGGGGGGAGCACAGATACGCAGTATTTT.

This clonotype was counted many times. This chain links TRBV20-1 with TRBJ1-3; 10 bases are a match to TRBD1. Germline loops: CDR1 DFQATT, CDR2 SNEGSKA (reference sequence). V shed 2 bases, J shed 4 bases, and the junction held 8 bases outside the gene matches. The CDR3 has 16 amino acids. CDR3 sequence (DNA): TGCAGTGCTAGATCGCAGACAGGGGGCTTCGGAAACACCATATATTTT. This gives the protein CSARSQTGGFGNTIYF.

Ten or more counts support this clonotype. The gene calls are TRBV6-2 or TRBV6-3 and TRBJ1-1, with unresolved D. The V end lost 5 bases, the J end lost 9 bases, and 16 bases lay between the germline ends. The CDR3 spans 13 residues. Germline-derived CDR1 and CDR2 are MNHEY and SVGEGT. The CDR3 spells CASSTPRASKAFF. The DNA of the CDR3 is TGTGCCAGCAGTACCCCCAGAGCGAGTAAAGCTTTCTTT.

The V gene is TRBV19, the J gene TRBJ2-1, with TRBD2 matching over 7 bases. CDR1 and CDR2 from the germline V gene are LNHDA and SQIVND (reference sequence). This CDR3 has 15 amino acids. The V segment lost 5 bases and the J segment 3 bases; nucleotides outside the gene matches: 7. The CDR3 DNA reads as TGTGCCAGTAGTCTTGCGGGAGCCGACTACAATGAGCAGTTCTTC. It is translated as CASSLAGADYNEQFF.

For this clonotype: A clone one base away is much larger, so this may be a read error. V gene TRBV7-9 combines with J gene TRBJ2-7; possibly TRBD2 for D (5 bases). The ends were cut back, 0 bases at V and 8 bases at J, with 11 bases in the middle. The CDR3 covers 13 residues. Germline V lookup: CDR1 SEHNR, CDR2 FQNEAQ (reference sequence). The chain's CDR3 is CASSLAGSSKQYF. Written as DNA, the CDR3 is TGTGCCAGCAGCTTAGCTGGGAGTTCCAAGCAGTACTTC.

In the case of this clonotype: One junction end disagrees with the germline gene, perhaps due to a read error. The chain links TRBV20-1 to TRBJ1-2, with D maybe TRBD1 (5 bases). The CDR3 loop spans 13 amino acids. Germline V gene lookup returns CDR1 DFQATT and CDR2 SNEGSKA (reference sequence). Here the CDR3 DNA reads TGCAGCCCCCACCCTGACAGTACCTATAGCTACACCTTC. Its translation: CSPHPDSTYSYTF.

This clonotype was seen repeatedly, ten times or more. This chain links TRBV19 with TRBJ2-5; D remains ambiguous. The CDR3 covers 12 residues. Germline V gene data show CDR1 as LNHDA and CDR2 as SQIVND (reference sequence). Trimming removed 4 bases from V and 2 bases from J, with 5 bases in between. CDR3 DNA sequence: TGTGCCAGTAGTAAGGTTCAAGAGACCCAGTACTTC. As protein: CASSKVQETQYF.

The chain couples TRBV5-1 to TRBJ2-1, with D tentatively TRBD1 (6 bases). The germline V gene has CDR1 SGHRS and CDR2 YFSETQ. V was shortened by 0 bases and J by 9 bases, with 13 bases between the two germline ends. The CDR3 is 14 residues long. CDR3 nucleotide sequence: TGCGCCAGCAGCTTGGACCAGGGGTATAGTGAGCAGTTCTTC. This sequence encodes CASSLDQGYSEQFF.

To note about this clonotype: A much larger clone sits a single nucleotide away, making a read error possible. The rearrangement uses TRBV4-1 and TRBJ2-5; D is ambiguous. CDR1 and CDR2 from the germline V gene are MGHRA and YSYEKL. The CDR3 sequence is 14 residues long. This CDR3 reads CASRSLSGQETKYF. The CDR3 DNA is TGCGCCAGCAGGTCCCTATCCGGGCAAGAGACCAAGTACTTC.